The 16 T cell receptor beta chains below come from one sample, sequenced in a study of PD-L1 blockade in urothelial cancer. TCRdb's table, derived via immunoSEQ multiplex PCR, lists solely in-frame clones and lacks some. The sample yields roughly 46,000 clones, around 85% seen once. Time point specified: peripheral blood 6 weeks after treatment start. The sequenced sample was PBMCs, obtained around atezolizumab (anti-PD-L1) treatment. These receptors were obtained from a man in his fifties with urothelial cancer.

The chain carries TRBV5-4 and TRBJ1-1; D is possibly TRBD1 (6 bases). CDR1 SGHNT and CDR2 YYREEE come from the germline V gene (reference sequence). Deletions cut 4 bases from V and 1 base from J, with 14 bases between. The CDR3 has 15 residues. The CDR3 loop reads CASSVKGQPNTEAFF. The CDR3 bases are TGTGCCAGCAGCGTAAAGGGACAACCGAACACTGAAGCTTTCTTT.

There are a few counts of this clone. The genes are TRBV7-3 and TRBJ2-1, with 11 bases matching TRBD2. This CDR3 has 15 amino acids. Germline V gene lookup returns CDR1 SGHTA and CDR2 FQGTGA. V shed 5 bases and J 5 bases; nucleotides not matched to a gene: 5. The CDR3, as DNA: TGTGCCAGCAGCCTGACTAGCGGGGTGAACAATGAGCAGTTCTTC. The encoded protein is CASSLTSGVNNEQFF.

The CDR3 protein is CSVTGGSGREQYF. The CDR3 region has the DNA TGCAGCGTCACAGGGGGCTCGGGTCGCGAGCAGTACTTC. The chain joins TRBV29-1 to TRBJ2-7; 9 bases map to TRBD1. Losses at the gene ends were 6 bases for V and 6 bases for J; bases not matched to a gene: 9. The CDR3 is 13 amino acids. The germline V gene encodes CDR1 SQVTM and CDR2 ANQGSEA.

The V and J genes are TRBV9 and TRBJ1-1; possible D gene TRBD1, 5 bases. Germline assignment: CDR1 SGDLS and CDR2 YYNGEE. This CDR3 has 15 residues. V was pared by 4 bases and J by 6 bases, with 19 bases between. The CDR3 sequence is CASSPVTVPIAEAFF. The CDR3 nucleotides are TGTGCCAGCAGCCCTGTGACAGTTCCGATCGCTGAAGCTTTCTTT.

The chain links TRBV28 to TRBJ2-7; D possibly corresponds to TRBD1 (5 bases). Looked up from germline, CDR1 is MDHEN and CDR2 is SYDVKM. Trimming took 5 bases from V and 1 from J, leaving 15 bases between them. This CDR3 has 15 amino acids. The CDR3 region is CASSPSQGQSYEQYF. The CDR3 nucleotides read TGTGCCAGCAGTCCGAGTCAGGGCCAGTCCTACGAGCAGTACTTC.

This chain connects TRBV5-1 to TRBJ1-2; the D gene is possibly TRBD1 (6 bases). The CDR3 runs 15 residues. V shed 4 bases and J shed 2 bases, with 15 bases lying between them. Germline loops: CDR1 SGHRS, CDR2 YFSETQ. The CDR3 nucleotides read TGCGCCAGCAGCGCCTCGGGGGGGACAAACTATGGCTACACCTTC. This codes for CASSASGGTNYGYTF.

This chain's CDR3 is CASGPRDRGQQPQHF. The CDR3 region has the DNA TGTGCCAGCGGTCCCCGGGACAGGGGGCAACAGCCCCAGCATTTT. V is TRBV6-1 and J is TRBJ1-5; TRBD1 matches at 12 bases. The CDR3 covers 15 residues. Germline CDR1 MNHNS, CDR2 SASEGT. V lost 8 bases, J lost 7 bases, and 9 bases stayed unmatched.

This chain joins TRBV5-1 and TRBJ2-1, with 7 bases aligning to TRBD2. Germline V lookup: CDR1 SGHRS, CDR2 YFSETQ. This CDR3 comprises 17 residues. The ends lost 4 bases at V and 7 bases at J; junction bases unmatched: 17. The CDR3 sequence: CASSQGRGAGMGNEQFF. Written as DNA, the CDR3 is TGCGCCAGCAGCCAAGGTAGGGGAGCGGGGATGGGGAATGAGCAGTTCTTC.

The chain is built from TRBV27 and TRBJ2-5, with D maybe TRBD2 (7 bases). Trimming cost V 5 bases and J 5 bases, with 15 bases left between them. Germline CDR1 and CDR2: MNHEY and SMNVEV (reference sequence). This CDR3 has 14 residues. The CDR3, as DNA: TGTGCCAGCAGTGCGACCGGGGGGCGGGAGACCCAGTACTTC. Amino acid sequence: CASSATGGRETQYF.

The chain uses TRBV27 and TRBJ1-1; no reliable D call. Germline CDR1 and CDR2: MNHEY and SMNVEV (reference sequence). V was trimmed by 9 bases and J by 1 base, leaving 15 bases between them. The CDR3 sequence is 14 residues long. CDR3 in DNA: TGTGCCAGTAAGACACCGGGGAGGAACACTGAAGCTTTCTTT. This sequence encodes CASKTPGRNTEAFF.

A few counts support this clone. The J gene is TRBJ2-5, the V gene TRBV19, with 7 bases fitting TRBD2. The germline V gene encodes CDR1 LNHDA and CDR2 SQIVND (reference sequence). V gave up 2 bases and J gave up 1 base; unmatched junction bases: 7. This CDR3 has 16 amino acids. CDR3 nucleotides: TGTGCCAGTAGTATACGTCCAGCGGGGAGCCAAGAGACCCAGTACTTC. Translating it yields CASSIRPAGSQETQYF.

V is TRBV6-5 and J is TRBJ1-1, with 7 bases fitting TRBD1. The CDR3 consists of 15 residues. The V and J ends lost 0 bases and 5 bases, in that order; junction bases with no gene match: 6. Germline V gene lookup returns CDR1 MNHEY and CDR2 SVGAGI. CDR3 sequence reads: CASSYSRGLGTEAFF. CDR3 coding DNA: TGTGCCAGCAGTTACTCGAGGGGGCTGGGTACTGAAGCTTTCTTT.

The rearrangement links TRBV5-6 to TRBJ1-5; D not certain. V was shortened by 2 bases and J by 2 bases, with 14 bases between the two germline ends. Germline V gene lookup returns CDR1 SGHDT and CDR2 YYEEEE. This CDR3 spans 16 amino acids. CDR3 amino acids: CASSFGPHSGNQPQHF. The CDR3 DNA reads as TGTGCCAGCAGCTTTGGGCCCCACTCGGGCAATCAGCCCCAGCATTTT.

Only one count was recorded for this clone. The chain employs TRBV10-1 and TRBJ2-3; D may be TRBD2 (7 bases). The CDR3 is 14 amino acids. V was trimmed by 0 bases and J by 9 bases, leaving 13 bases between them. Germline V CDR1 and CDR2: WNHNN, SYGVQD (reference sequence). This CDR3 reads CASSESARGGTQYF. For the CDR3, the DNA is TGCGCCAGCAGTGAGTCGGCGAGGGGGGGCACGCAGTATTTT.

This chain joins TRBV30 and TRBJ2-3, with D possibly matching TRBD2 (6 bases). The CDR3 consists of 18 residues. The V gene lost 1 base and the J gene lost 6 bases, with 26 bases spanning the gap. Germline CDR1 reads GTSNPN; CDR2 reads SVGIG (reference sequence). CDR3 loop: CAWSAGLLAAPGRDTQYF. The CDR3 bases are TGTGCCTGGAGTGCTGGGTTACTAGCAGCTCCAGGGAGGGATACGCAGTATTTT.

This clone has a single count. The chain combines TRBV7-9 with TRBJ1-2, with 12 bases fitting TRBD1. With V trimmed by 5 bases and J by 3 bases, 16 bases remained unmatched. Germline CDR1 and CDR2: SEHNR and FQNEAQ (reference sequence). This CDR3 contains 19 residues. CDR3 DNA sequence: TGTGCCAGCAGCACCCTTTCCGGGACAGGGGGCAGATCCCACTATGGCTACACCTTC. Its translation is CASSTLSGTGGRSHYGYTF.